The entry that follows covers one T cell receptor beta chain sequence. This specimen belongs to a study of blood T cell repertoires in COVID-19. For the study at large: Samples representing acute and convalescent COVID-19 were sourced from the United States, Italy and Spain. PBMCs, B-cell-depleted T cells, or T cells were the source of the cDNA or gDNA that made up the material.

Sequencing used immunoSEQ multiplex PCR; TCRdb keeps in-frame clones, though not all of them. This sample carries about 98,000 clones, about 80% of them seen once, and the ten largest clones take about 18%. V shed 4 bases and J shed 6 bases, with 12 bases lying between them. CDR1 is SQVTM, CDR2 ANQGSEA, per germline. The CDR3 loop spans 13 amino acids. The receptor's source is a man aged 80 or over with acute or convalescent COVID-19. Sequencing was performed on peripheral blood. The rearrangement links TRBV29-1 to TRBJ2-2, with a weak D call TRBD2 (5 bases). CDR3 loop: CSVVRRAAGELFF. The CDR3 coding sequence is TGCAGCGTTGTACGGCGGGCCGCCGGGGAGCTGTTTTTT.